A single sample is the source of the 30 T cell receptor beta chains below, sequenced in a study of CD8 T cells in Susac syndrome. Random hexamers were used to reverse transcribe the RNA input (about 0.5 to 1 ug). Each CDR3 protein gets one entry after TCRdb re-called the immunoSEQ multiplex PCR reads with MiXCR. Of approximately 150,000 distinct CDR3 sequences in the sample, approximately 94% are singletons; the top ten hold more than 0.08%. Sequenced input: CD4+ T cells from PBMCs. The receptors were sampled from a human donor with multiple sclerosis.

The gene calls are TRBV19 and TRBJ1-5; D call uncertain. Trimming took off 3 bases at V and 3 bases at J, with 6 bases between the two ends. The CDR3 is 13 amino acids. The V gene's germline CDR1 is LNHDA and CDR2 SQIVND (reference sequence). CDR3 DNA: TGTGCCAGTAGTATGGGTTACAATCAGCCCCAGCATTTT. It is translated as CASSMGYNQPQHF. Looking up the rest from reference TRBV19 and TRBJ1-5 gives the full variable domain: DGGITQSPKYLFRKEGQNVTLSCEQNLNHDAMYWYRQDPGQGLRLIYYSQIVNDFQKGDIAEGYSVSREKKESFPLTVTSAQKNPTAFYLCASSMGYNQPQHFGDGTRLSIL.

V is TRBV5-8 and J is TRBJ1-6; the D is unclear. The CDR3 consists of 14 residues. Germline V gene data show CDR1 as SGHTS and CDR2 as YDEGEE. The ends were cut back, 5 bases at V and 9 bases at J, with 15 bases in the middle. In DNA, the CDR3 is TGTGCCAGCAGTACTCGGGCCCTTTTTTCACCCCTCCACTTT. This encodes CASSTRALFSPLHF. Based on the CDR3 plus reference TRBV5-8 and TRBJ1-6, the full variable domain is EAGVTQSPTHLIKTRGQQATLRCSPISGHTSVYWYQQALGLGLQFLLWYDEGEERNRGNFPPRFSGRQFPNYSSELNVNALELEDSALYLCASSTRALFSPLHFGNGTRLTVT.

The J gene is TRBJ1-2, the V gene TRBV30; D remains unclear. Trimming cost V 0 bases and J 6 bases, with 17 bases left between them. From germline, CDR1 is GTSNPN and CDR2 SVGIG (reference sequence). CDR3 length equals 15 residues. The CDR3 nucleotides are TGTGCCTGGAGTGTGGTGACGGTCGTGTTAAATGGCTACACCTTC. Its translation: CAWSVVTVVLNGYTF.

The chain couples TRBV20-1 to TRBJ2-1; D is unclear. Germline CDR1 reads DFQATT; CDR2 reads SNEGSKA (reference sequence). Between the trimmed V and J ends, which lost 3 bases and 0 bases, there was a span of 21 bases. The CDR3 runs to 18 residues. CDR3: CSASSAIPLSRSYNEQFF. The CDR3 region has the DNA TGCAGTGCTAGCTCCGCGATACCACTCTCTCGCTCCTACAATGAGCAGTTCTTC.

This chain joins TRBV7-2 and TRBJ2-3; tentatively, D is TRBD1 (5 bases). Germline assignment: CDR1 SGHTA and CDR2 FQGNSA. CDR3 length: 13 residues. Trimming shortened V by 5 bases and J by 7 bases, and 13 bases separated the two germline ends. The CDR3 loop is CASSPAQAHTQYF. In DNA, the CDR3 is TGTGCCAGCAGCCCCGCACAGGCTCATACGCAGTATTTT. The complete variable domain, with remaining parts taken from reference TRBV7-2 and TRBJ2-3, reads GAGVSQSPSNKVTEKGKDVELRCDPISGHTALYWYRQSLGQGLEFLIYFQGNSAPDKSGLPSDRFSAERTGGSVSTLTIQRTQQEDSAVYLCASSPAQAHTQYFGPGTRLTVL.

The gene calls are TRBV12-3 or TRBV12-4 and TRBJ2-6; D is perhaps TRBD2 (6 bases). The CDR3 contains 15 residues. V lost 10 bases and J lost 2, with 15 bases in between. The CDR3 DNA follows: TGTGCCACCTTGCGGCCGGGAGCTGGGGCCAACGTCCTGACTTTC. As protein: CATLRPGAGANVLTF.

The chain couples TRBV12-3 or TRBV12-4 to TRBJ2-1; the D gene is possibly TRBD2 (7 bases). Trimming cost V 7 bases and J 11 bases, with 36 bases left between them. The CDR3 extends over 19 amino acids. The chain's CDR3 is CASTLFAPRGGSRTPQQFF. CDR3 sequence (DNA): TGTGCCAGCACCCTTTTCGCGCCTAGGGGGGGGAGCCGGACCCCCCAGCAGTTCTTC.

This chain connects TRBV27 to TRBJ1-1; 8 bases are a match to TRBD1. The germline CDR1 and CDR2 sequences are MNHEY and SMNVEV (reference sequence). The CDR3 sequence is 13 residues long. J was trimmed by 3 bases and V by 5 bases; bases with no gene match: 2. In DNA form, the CDR3 reads TGTGCCAGCAGTCCGACAGGGGACACTGAAGCTTTCTTT. Amino acids: CASSPTGDTEAFF.

This chain uses TRBV20-1 with TRBJ2-1, with TRBD1 matching 8 bases. Germline-derived CDR1 and CDR2 are DFQATT and SNEGSKA (reference sequence). CDR3 length: 12 amino acids. DNA of the CDR3: TGCAGGACCTTTGACAGGGGAAGTGAGCAGTTCTTC. Amino acid sequence: CRTFDRGSEQFF.

The J gene is TRBJ2-2, the V gene TRBV2; the match to TRBD1 covers 8 bases. J gave up 7 bases and V 7 bases, and 5 bases lay outside the gene matches. CDR3 length: 13 amino acids. Germline V gives CDR1 SNHLY, CDR2 FYNNEI. The CDR3 loop is CASTAGTGGELFF. CDR3 bases: TGTGCCAGCACCGCAGGGACAGGCGGGGAGCTGTTTTTT.

The V gene is TRBV9, the J gene TRBJ1-2; D may be TRBD1 (6 bases). Germline lookup yields CDR1 SGDLS and CDR2 YYNGEE. This CDR3 has 13 residues. Trimming took off 3 bases at V and 3 bases at J, with 9 bases between the two ends. DNA of the CDR3: TGTGCCAGCAGCGGTACAGGGCACTATGGCTACACCTTC. Protein: CASSGTGHYGYTF. The variable domain in full, completed from reference TRBV9 and TRBJ1-2, reads DSGVTQTPKHLITATGQRVTLRCSPRSGDLSVYWYQQSLDQGLQFLIQYYNGEERAKGNILERFSAQQFPDLHSELNLSSLELGDSALYFCASSGTGHYGYTFGSGTRLTVV.

This clonotype appeared a single time. This rearrangement joins TRBV13 to TRBJ2-3; 7 positions agree with TRBD2. After removal of 3 bases from V and 0 bases from J, the junction contained 3 bases not matched to a gene. CDR1 is PRHDT, CDR2 FYEKMQ, per germline (reference sequence). This CDR3 spans 15 amino acids. In DNA form, the CDR3 reads TGTGCCAGCAGCTTCCCTAGCGGTAGCACAGATACGCAGTATTTT. This gives the protein CASSFPSGSTDTQYF.

This clonotype was observed a single time. This chain links TRBV2 with TRBJ1-1; D not resolved. V dropped 7 bases and J dropped 8 bases, with 14 bases sitting between them. This CDR3 spans 12 amino acids. The V gene's germline CDR1 is SNHLY and CDR2 FYNNEI. In DNA form, the CDR3 reads TGTGCCAGCATCGAGGAGGTTTCGGAAGCTTTCTTT. Encoded protein: CASIEEVSEAFF.

The gene calls are TRBV29-1 and TRBJ1-1; D remains unclear. Germline V gene data show CDR1 as SQVTM and CDR2 as ANQGSEA. The CDR3 has 13 residues. Trimming took off 4 bases at V and 0 bases at J, with 9 bases between the two ends. This CDR3 is CSVARIMNTEAFF. CDR3 DNA sequence: TGCAGCGTTGCGAGAATCATGAACACTGAAGCTTTCTTT.

J is TRBJ1-1 and V is TRBV4-1, with a possible D match to TRBD1 (5 bases). This CDR3 has 16 amino acids. Per the germline V gene, CDR1 is MGHRA and CDR2 is YSYEKL. Between the trimmed V and J ends, which lost 2 bases and 1 base, there was a span of 14 bases. The CDR3 nucleotides are TGCGCCAGCAGCCAATGGTTAGGCCAGGGGAACACTGAAGCTTTCTTT. This translates into CASSQWLGQGNTEAFF.

The chain recombines TRBV28 with TRBJ2-6; D is unclear. Germline loops: CDR1 MDHEN, CDR2 SYDVKM. V was shortened by 6 bases and J by 1 base, with 10 bases between the two germline ends. The CDR3 is 15 residues long. CDR3 protein: CASSLDMSGANVLTF. The CDR3 nucleotides read TGTGCCAGCAGCTTAGACATGTCTGGGGCCAACGTCCTGACTTTC.

The rearrangement uses TRBV20-1 and TRBJ1-2, with 10 positions matching TRBD1. Germline values: CDR1 DFQATT, CDR2 SNEGSKA (reference sequence). The CDR3 covers 13 residues. Trimming cost V 4 bases and J 8 bases; bases outside gene matches: 7. The CDR3 sequence: CSATPGTGEGYTF. DNA of the CDR3: TGCAGTGCTACACCCGGGACAGGGGAAGGCTACACCTTC.

V usage is TRBV19 and J usage is TRBJ2-5, with D perhaps given as TRBD1 or TRBD2 (5 bases each). V lost 5 bases and J lost 0, with 10 bases in between. Germline V gives CDR1 LNHDA, CDR2 SQIVND (reference sequence). The CDR3 runs 14 residues. CDR3 nucleotide sequence: TGTGCCAGTAGTCGGGGACCGTACCAAGAGACCCAGTACTTC. Translated: CASSRGPYQETQYF.

The chain carries TRBV7-2 and TRBJ2-5, with D possibly TRBD2 on 5 matching bases. The CDR3 loop spans 14 amino acids. The ends were cut back, 1 base at V and 5 bases at J, with 11 bases in the middle. Looked up from germline, CDR1 is SGHTA and CDR2 is FQGNSA. The CDR3 region is CASSLGGSWETQYF. CDR3 in DNA: TGTGCCAGCAGCTTAGGAGGGTCGTGGGAGACCCAGTACTTC.

This clonotype has just one count. The chain links TRBV6-5 to TRBJ2-7; 11 bases line up with TRBD2. Germline V gene data show CDR1 as MNHEY and CDR2 as SVGAGI. The CDR3 consists of 16 residues. V lost 4 bases to trimming and J lost 5 bases; unmatched junction nucleotides: 10. CDR3 nucleotide sequence: TGTGCCAGCAGTTCTCCGACTAGCGGGGCTTGGCACGAGCAGTACTTC. Residues: CASSSPTSGAWHEQYF.

The chain couples TRBV28 to TRBJ2-5; 15 bases are a match to TRBD2. With V trimmed by 10 bases and J by 1 base, 10 bases remained unmatched. Germline V gives CDR1 MDHEN, CDR2 SYDVKM. There are 17 residues in the CDR3. DNA for the CDR3: TGTGCCACCCGTGGACTAGCGGGAGGGCCGGCCCAAGAGACCCAGTACTTC. It codes for CATRGLAGGPAQETQYF.

A single count supports this clonotype. The rearrangement uses TRBV24-1 and TRBJ2-7; D unresolved. There are 13 residues in the CDR3. The V end lost 3 bases, the J end lost 11 bases, and 16 bases lay between the germline ends. Germline CDR1 KGHDR, CDR2 SFDVKD. The CDR3 region is CATSDTAATKEYF. The DNA for the CDR3 is TGTGCCACCAGTGATACCGCGGCTACGAAGGAGTACTTC.

The chain has TRBV18 and TRBJ1-3, with D perhaps TRBD1 (6 bases). CDR1 and CDR2 from the germline V gene are KGHSH and LQKENI. The CDR3 is 16 amino acids. V shed 3 bases and J shed 3 bases, with 15 bases lying between them. For the CDR3, the DNA is TGTGCCAGCTCACCGGGAACAGGGAAGGTTGGAAACACCATATATTTT. Translated, it gives CASSPGTGKVGNTIYF.

V usage is TRBV27 and J usage is TRBJ2-3; D might be TRBD1 (5 bases). Trimming removed 3 bases at V and 0 bases at J, with 16 bases between. The V gene's germline CDR1 is MNHEY and CDR2 SMNVEV (reference sequence). This CDR3 has 17 amino acids. For the CDR3, the DNA is TGTGCCAGCAGTTTTAGGTACGGGTCAGGGAGCACAGATACGCAGTATTTT. This encodes CASSFRYGSGSTDTQYF.

The V and J genes are TRBV3-1 and TRBJ2-1, with D perhaps matching TRBD1 (5 bases). There are 16 residues in the CDR3. V was shortened by 4 bases and J by 0 bases, with 13 bases between the two germline ends. Germline V gives CDR1 LGHDT, CDR2 YNNKEL (reference sequence). CDR3 nucleotides: TGTGCCAGCAGCCCAGAAAGACAGTACTCCTACAATGAGCAGTTCTTC. Amino acid sequence: CASSPERQYSYNEQFF.

This clonotype was found a few times. The chain is built from TRBV11-2 and TRBJ2-5, with D possibly TRBD1 on 6 matching bases. The CDR3 consists of 15 residues. V lost 5 bases and J lost 5, with 18 bases in between. CDR1 is SGHAT, CDR2 FQNNGV, per germline. In nucleotides, the CDR3 is TGTGCCAGCAGCCTACAGACCGGTAGGGGGGAGACCCAGTACTTC. Its protein is CASSLQTGRGETQYF.

The chain combines TRBV28 with TRBJ1-2; possibly TRBD1 for D (5 bases). The CDR3 has 15 residues. Trimming stripped 2 bases from V and 5 bases from J, with 15 bases between. Germline V gene data show CDR1 as MDHEN and CDR2 as SYDVKM. CDR3 loop: CASSLGSGRIYGYTF. The CDR3 DNA follows: TGTGCCAGCAGTTTAGGTTCAGGGCGCATATATGGCTACACCTTC.

The V gene is TRBV11-2, the J gene TRBJ2-4; 7 bases fit TRBD1. V dropped 4 bases and J dropped 8; count of bases not matched to a gene: 5. The length of the CDR3 is 13 residues. The germline gives CDR1 SGHAT, CDR2 FQNNGV. The CDR3 here is CASSSDRADIQYF. The CDR3 DNA follows: TGTGCCAGCAGCTCCGACAGGGCGGACATTCAGTACTTC.

This sequence joins TRBV30 and TRBJ2-3; 7 positions match TRBD1. V lost 3 bases to trimming and J lost 6 bases; unmatched junction nucleotides: 6. Germline V gene lookup returns CDR1 GTSNPN and CDR2 SVGIG (reference sequence). The CDR3 length is 13 residues. The CDR3 region has the DNA TGTGCCTGGAGCGACAGGGTTTCGGATACGCAGTATTTT. It codes for CAWSDRVSDTQYF.

The J gene is TRBJ1-4, the V gene TRBV6-5; a possible D gene is TRBD1 (5 bases). Trimming stripped 0 bases from V and 7 bases from J, with 18 bases between. CDR3 length: 17 amino acids. Per the germline V gene, CDR1 is MNHEY and CDR2 is SVGAGI. This CDR3 reads CASSYSFAGTDIEKLFF. In nucleotides, the CDR3 is TGTGCCAGCAGTTACTCTTTCGCGGGGACCGACATTGAAAAACTGTTTTTT.